Given below is one T cell receptor (beta chain) in context. The antigen remains undetermined. The assay was carried out at the deep level. The input for sorted-subset replicate PCRs was around 0.2 ug DNA, around 27,000 T cell genomes. Produced via immunoSEQ multiplex PCR; TCRdb's table is partial and in-frame only. Altogether over a million clones are present, about 98.5% being singletons, with the ten largest covering roughly 0.35%. This CDR3 is built from 16 residues. V was pared by 3 bases and J by 5 bases, with 8 bases of the junction left unmatched. The germline V gene has CDR1 SGHTS and CDR2 YDEGEE. This entry belongs to a study of shared clonotypes between healthy human individuals. Study-wide context: The people who gave samples were two women and a few men aged 18 to 49. Study results and caveats: Read depth was anticipated to influence clonotype sharing among donors.

The sample taken for sequencing was naive CD4+ T cells sorted from blood. Stated subset: CD45RA+ positively selected. The chain is built from TRBV5-8 and TRBJ2-1; TRBD2 matches 10 bases. The TCR comes from a man aged 25 to 45 in good health. The chain's CDR3 is CASSSPLAGAHNEQFF. As DNA, the CDR3 is TGTGCCAGCAGCTCCCCTCTAGCGGGAGCCCACAATGAGCAGTTCTTC.